The entry below gives a single T cell receptor (beta chain) sequence along with its context. The protocol was immunoSEQ multiplex PCR, while the TCRdb copy is restricted to in-frame clones and leaves out a portion. The sample gives 25,000 to 35,000 clones, roughly 90% of which show up once; under 6.5% is in the top ten. The data derive from a study of blood T cell repertoires in COVID-19. Study summary: Sources were T cells, B-cell-depleted T cells, or PBMCs; the material itself was cDNA or gDNA.

This CDR3 comprises 14 residues. Trimming left V 5 bases short and J 3 bases short, with 12 bases between. The germline V gene encodes CDR1 LNHDA and CDR2 SQIVND (reference sequence). The sequence came from a human donor in a cohort sampled during active COVID-19. The rearrangement uses TRBV19 and TRBJ2-3; D possibly corresponds to TRBD1 (5 bases). Sequenced: peripheral blood. CDR3 residues: CASSSQHRTDTQYF. DNA for the CDR3: TGTGCCAGTAGTTCCCAACACAGGACAGATACGCAGTATTTT. Looking up the rest from reference TRBV19 and TRBJ2-3 gives the full variable domain: DGGITQSPKYLFRKEGQNVTLSCEQNLNHDAMYWYRQDPGQGLRLIYYSQIVNDFQKGDIAEGYSVSREKKESFPLTVTSAQKNPTAFYLCASSSQHRTDTQYFGPGTRLTVL.